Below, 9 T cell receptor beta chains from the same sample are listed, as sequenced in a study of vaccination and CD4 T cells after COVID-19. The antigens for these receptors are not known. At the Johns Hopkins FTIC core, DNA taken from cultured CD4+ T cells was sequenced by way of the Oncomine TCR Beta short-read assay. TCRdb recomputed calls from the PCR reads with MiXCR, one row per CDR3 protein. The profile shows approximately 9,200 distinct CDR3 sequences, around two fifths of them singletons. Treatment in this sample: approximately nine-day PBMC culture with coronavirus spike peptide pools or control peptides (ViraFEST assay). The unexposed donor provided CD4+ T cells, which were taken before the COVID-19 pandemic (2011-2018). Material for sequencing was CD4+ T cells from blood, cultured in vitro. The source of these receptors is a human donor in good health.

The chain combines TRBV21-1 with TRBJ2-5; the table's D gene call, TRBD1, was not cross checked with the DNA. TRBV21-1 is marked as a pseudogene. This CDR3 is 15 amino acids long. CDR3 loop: CASTPTPQGGSTQYF. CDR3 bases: TGTGCCAGCACCCCCACCCCGCAGGGTGGATCGACCCAGTACTTC.

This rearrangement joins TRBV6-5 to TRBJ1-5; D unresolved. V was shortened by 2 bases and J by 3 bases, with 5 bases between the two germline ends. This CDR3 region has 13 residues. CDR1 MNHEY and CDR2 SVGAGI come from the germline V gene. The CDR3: CASSYVNNQPQHF. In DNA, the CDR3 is TGTGCCAGCAGTTACGTCAACAATCAGCCCCAGCATTTT.

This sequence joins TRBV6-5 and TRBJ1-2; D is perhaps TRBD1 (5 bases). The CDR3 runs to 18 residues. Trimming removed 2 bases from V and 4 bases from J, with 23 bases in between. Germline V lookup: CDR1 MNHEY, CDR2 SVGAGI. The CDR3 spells CASSYQALGTTRSYGYTF. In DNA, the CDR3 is TGTGCCAGCAGTTACCAAGCACTAGGGACCACGAGGAGCTATGGCTACACCTTC.

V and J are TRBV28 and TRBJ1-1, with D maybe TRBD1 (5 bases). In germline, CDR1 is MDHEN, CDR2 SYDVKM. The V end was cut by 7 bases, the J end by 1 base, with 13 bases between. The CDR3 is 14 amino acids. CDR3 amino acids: CASTISGTNTEAFF. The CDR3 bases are TGTGCCAGCACTATTTCCGGGACGAACACTGAAGCTTTCTTT.

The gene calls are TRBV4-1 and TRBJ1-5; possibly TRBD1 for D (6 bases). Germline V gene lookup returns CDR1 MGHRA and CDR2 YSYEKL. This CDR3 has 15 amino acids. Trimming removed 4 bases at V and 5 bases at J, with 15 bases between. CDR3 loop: CASSRKLGGDQPQHF. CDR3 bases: TGCGCCAGCAGCCGGAAACTAGGGGGAGATCAGCCCCAGCATTTT.

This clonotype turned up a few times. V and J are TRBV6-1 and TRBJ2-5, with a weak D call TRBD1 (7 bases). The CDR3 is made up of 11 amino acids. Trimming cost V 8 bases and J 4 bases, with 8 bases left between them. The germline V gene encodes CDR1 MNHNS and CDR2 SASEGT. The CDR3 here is CASQGGETQYF. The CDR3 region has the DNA TGTGCCAGCCAGGGGGGAGAGACCCAGTACTTC.

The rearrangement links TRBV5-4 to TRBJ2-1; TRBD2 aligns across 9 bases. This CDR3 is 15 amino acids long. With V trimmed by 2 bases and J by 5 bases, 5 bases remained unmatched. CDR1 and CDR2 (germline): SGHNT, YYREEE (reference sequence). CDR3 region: CASSFTSGGNNEQFF. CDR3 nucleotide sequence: TGTGCCAGCAGCTTTACGAGCGGGGGGAACAATGAGCAGTTCTTC.

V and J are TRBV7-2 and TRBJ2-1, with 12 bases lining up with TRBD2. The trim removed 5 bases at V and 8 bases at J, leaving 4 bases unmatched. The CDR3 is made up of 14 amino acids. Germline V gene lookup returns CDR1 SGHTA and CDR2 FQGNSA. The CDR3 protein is CASSPGLAGYEQFF. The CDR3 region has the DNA TGTGCCAGCAGCCCAGGACTAGCGGGATATGAGCAGTTCTTC.

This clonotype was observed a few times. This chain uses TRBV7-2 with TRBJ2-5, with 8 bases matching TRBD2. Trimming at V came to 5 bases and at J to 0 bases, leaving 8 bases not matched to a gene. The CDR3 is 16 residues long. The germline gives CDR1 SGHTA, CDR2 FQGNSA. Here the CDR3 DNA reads TGTGCCAGCAGCCCGGTTGGTAGCGGGAACCAAGAGACCCAGTACTTC. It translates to CASSPVGSGNQETQYF.